This T cell receptor beta chain comes out of a study of CD8 T cells in Susac syndrome. Remarks on this clonotype: Its antigen remains unidentified.

RNA totalling about 0.45 to 1 ug underwent reverse transcription with random hexamers. TCRdb reprocessed the immunoSEQ multiplex PCR reads with MiXCR, giving one entry per CDR3 protein. Here the sample spans under 150,000 distinct CDR3 sequences, about 95% being singletons. Study findings and constraints: That the number of individuals in its TCR sequencing and HLA analysis was relatively small was acknowledged by the study.

The CDR3 extends over 15 amino acids. The germline V gene encodes CDR1 MGHRA and CDR2 YSYEKL. The V gene lost 1 base and the J gene lost 7 bases, with 15 bases spanning the gap. This receptor was obtained from a human donor with Susac syndrome. Sequencing used CD4+ T cells from PBMCs. The chain uses TRBV4-1 and TRBJ2-3; D is undetermined. In DNA form, the CDR3 reads TGCGCCAGCAGCCAAGTCCGGGCTCCAGGATATACGCAGTATTTT. Translation: CASSQVRAPGYTQYF.